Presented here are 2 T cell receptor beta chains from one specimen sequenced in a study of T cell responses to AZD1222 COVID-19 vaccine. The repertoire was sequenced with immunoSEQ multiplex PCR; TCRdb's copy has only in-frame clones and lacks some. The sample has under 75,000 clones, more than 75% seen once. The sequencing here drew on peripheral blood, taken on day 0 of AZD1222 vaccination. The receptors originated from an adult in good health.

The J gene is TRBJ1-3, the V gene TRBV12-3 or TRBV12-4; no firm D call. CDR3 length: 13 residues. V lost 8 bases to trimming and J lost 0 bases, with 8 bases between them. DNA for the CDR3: TGTGCCAGCGACACCAACTCTGGAAACACCATATATTTT. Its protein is CASDTNSGNTIYF.

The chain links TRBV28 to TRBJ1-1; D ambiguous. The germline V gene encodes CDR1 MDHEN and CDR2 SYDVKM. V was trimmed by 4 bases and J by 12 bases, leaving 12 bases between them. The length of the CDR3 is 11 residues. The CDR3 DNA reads TGTGCCAGCAGTTCGCCCGGAGGCACTTTCTTT. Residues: CASSSPGGTFF.